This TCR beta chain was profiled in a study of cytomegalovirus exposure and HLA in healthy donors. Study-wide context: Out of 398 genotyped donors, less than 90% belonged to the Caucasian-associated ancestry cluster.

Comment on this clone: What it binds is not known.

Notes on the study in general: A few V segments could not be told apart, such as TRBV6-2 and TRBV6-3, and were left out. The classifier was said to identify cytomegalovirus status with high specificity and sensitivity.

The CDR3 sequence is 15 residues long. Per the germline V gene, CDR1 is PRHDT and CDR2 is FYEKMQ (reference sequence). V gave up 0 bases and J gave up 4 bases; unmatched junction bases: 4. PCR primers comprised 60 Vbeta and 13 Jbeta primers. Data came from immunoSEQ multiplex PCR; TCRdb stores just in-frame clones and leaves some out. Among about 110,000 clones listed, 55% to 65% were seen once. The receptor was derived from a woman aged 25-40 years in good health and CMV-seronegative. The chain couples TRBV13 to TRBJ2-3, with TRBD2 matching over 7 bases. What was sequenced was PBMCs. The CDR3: CASSLGGGQADTQYF. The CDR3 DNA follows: TGTGCCAGCAGCTTAGGGGGAGGGCAGGCAGATACGCAGTATTTT.